The source of this T cell receptor (beta chain) is a study of blood T cell repertoires in COVID-19 (dated by TCRdb to about 2020). A note on the overall study: The collaborator samples originated in the United States, Italy and Spain and spanned the acute and convalescent phases of COVID-19. The material from the prospective study consisted of cDNA or gDNA derived from T cells, B-cell-depleted T cells, or PBMCs. The dataset comprised deeply sampled blood TCRbeta repertoires from subjects exposed to, actively infected with, or recovered from COVID-19. The repertoires were released in a freely available public database meant as a resource for research on the immune response to SARS-CoV-2. The samples were drawn from two sources: the first 160 participants of the ongoing ImmuneRACE study, and approximately 1,300 subjects contributed by 6 global collaborators. The sample metadata nearly always contained a de-identified subject ID, COVID-19 status, age in years and sex. Where available, HLA class I and class II types were taken from metadata supplied by the sample provider and were not determined by assay-based typing. Overall study results and their limits: Clinical and demographic metadata were provided uncurated, with the amount varying by source and participant.

Measured from the cysteine to the phenylalanine, the CDR3 is 15 residues long. Left in the record is the CDR3 DNA by itself, 45 bases read in frame from the first base. V is trimmed back by 1 base and J by 4 bases, and the junction contains 6 bases that no gene match accounts for. The germline V gene (reference sequence) yields MNHEY for CDR1 and SMNVEV for CDR2. This clone showed up just once. Its antigen target is currently unknown. The input lacks base qualities; no much larger clone sits a single base away. TCRbeta CDR3 regions were amplified from genomic DNA by means of the immunoSEQ Assay, a bias-controlled multiplex PCR. The original pipeline was this. The number of nucleated cells in each sample was estimated from the amplification of reference gene primers within the assay. To quantify the absolute abundance of each unique TCRbeta CDR3 rearrangement, sequence reads were collapsed and filtered. For each sample, productive Simpson clonality was calculated as the square root of Simpson's diversity index over productive rearrangements. TCRdb retrieved this table from immuneACCESS and kept in-frame rearrangements only. Not all clones are present; in checked studies, unresolved V genes account for under half, and no reason is known for the remainder. V, J and clone size are taken as reported in that table, and D and trimming were inferred from the DNA itself. The sample data list around 270,000 clones, and about 88% of these were observed just once. Approximately 2% of the sample rests with the top ten.

Whole blood was collected in K2EDTA tubes by collaborating institutions according to the institutions' own protocols. For TCRbeta analysis, collaborator samples were shipped as frozen whole blood, as isolated PBMCs, or as DNA extracted from either sample type. Recombination connected TRBV27 to TRBJ1-1; 7 junctional bases match TRBD1. Sequencing input: peripheral blood. This sequence originates from a man aged 30 to 45 with active or convalescent COVID-19. The CDR3: CASSLFSQGVTEAFF. The nucleotides read TGTGCCAGCAGTTTATTCTCTCAGGGGGTCACTGAAGCTTTCTTT.